This TCR beta chain stems from a study of somatic mutations in cytotoxic T cells in rheumatoid arthritis. Using immunoSEQ multiplex PCR, the repertoire was profiled, and TCRdb retains in-frame clones only, with some absent. The data show about 18,000 clones, about 70% seen once. Trimming removed 1 base at V and 5 bases at J, with 14 bases between. From germline, CDR1 is LGHNA and CDR2 YNFKEQ. The CDR3 extends over 15 amino acids. In regard to this clone: Its target is unknown.

Study findings and constraints: Between rheumatoid arthritis patients and age-matched healthy controls, CD8+ T-cell clonality showed no significant difference. In rheumatoid arthritis patients, unlike healthy controls, CD8+ clonality rose with age.

The receptor's source is an adult with rheumatoid arthritis. Sequenced input: CD8+ T cells sorted from blood. The chain couples TRBV4-2 to TRBJ2-5, with a tentative D call TRBD1 (7 bases). For the CDR3, the DNA is TGTGCCAGCAGCCAAGGACAGGGAGGTAGGGAGACCCAGTACTTC. Protein product: CASSQGQGGRETQYF.